This TCR beta chain was obtained from a study of blood T cell repertoires in COVID-19. As for the study in general: Some COVID-19 samples were acute and others convalescent; all came from the United States, Italy and Spain.

The method was immunoSEQ multiplex PCR; TCRdb's version includes in-frame clones alone and lacks a portion of them. The data show tens of thousands of clones, around three quarters seen once. This CDR3 has 16 amino acids. V was pared by 0 bases and J by 2 bases, with 3 bases of the junction left unmatched. CDR1 and CDR2 (germline): LGHNA, YSLEER. The V and J genes are TRBV4-3 and TRBJ1-2; 10 positions match TRBD1. The TCR was taken from a woman aged 80 or over with active or convalescent COVID-19. The sequenced sample was peripheral blood. Written as DNA, the CDR3 is TGCGCCAGCAGCCAAGATGTGGACAGGGGGAACTATGGCTACACCTTC. Translating gives CASSQDVDRGNYGYTF.